Presented here are 16 T cell receptor beta chains from one specimen sequenced in a study of CD8 T cells in ankylosing spondylitis. TCRdb independently ran MiXCR on the 5' RACE reads; one entry per CDR3 protein. This sample carries roughly 180,000 distinct CDR3 sequences, 10% to 15% of them seen once, and the ten largest clones take 11%. Sequenced sample: blood, either unsorted or a sorted T cell fraction (not recorded which). These receptors all come from a female donor with ankylosing spondylitis or in good health (not recorded which).

A few counts support this clonotype. This chain connects TRBV5-1 to TRBJ1-1, with a tentative D call TRBD1 (5 bases). The CDR3 covers 15 residues. Germline V CDR1 and CDR2: SGHRS, YFSETQ. Trimming removed 4 bases from V and 4 bases from J, with 17 bases in between. CDR3 loop: CASSPTGTTGTEAFF. Written as DNA, the CDR3 is TGCGCCAGCAGCCCTACGGGGACTACGGGCACTGAAGCTTTCTTT.

This clonotype was counted ten times or more. The gene calls are TRBV12-3 or TRBV12-4 and TRBJ2-2; D gene unclear. This CDR3 has 13 residues. Trimming shortened V by 3 bases and J by 6 bases, and 8 bases separated the two germline ends. The CDR3 region has the DNA TGTGCCAGCAGTTTTAAGTACGCCGGGGAGCTGTTTTTT. This sequence encodes CASSFKYAGELFF.

J is TRBJ2-1 and V is TRBV6-2 or TRBV6-3; 7 nucleotides line up with TRBD2. Germline V lookup: CDR1 MNHEY, CDR2 SVGEGT. With V trimmed by 0 bases and J by 4 bases, 15 bases remained unmatched. CDR3 size: 19 residues. DNA of the CDR3: TGTGCCAGCAGTTACTCGAAGCGTCCGGGGGAGGGCCGATACAATGAGCAGTTCTTC. As protein: CASSYSKRPGEGRYNEQFF.

This clonotype was seen repeatedly, ten times or more. The gene calls are TRBV7-2 and TRBJ1-2; D is uncertain. The V gene's germline CDR1 is SGHTA and CDR2 FQGNSA. The CDR3 has 15 amino acids. The V and J ends lost 4 bases and 3 bases respectively, with 15 bases between them. CDR3 coding DNA: TGTGCCAGCAGCTCCCTTTTCCGGGATGACTATGGCTACACCTTC. Its translation is CASSSLFRDDYGYTF.

The V call is TRBV5-1, the J call TRBJ2-6; D uncertain. V lost 5 bases and J 0 bases, leaving 6 bases between the germline ends. CDR1 and CDR2 from the germline V gene are SGHRS and YFSETQ. The CDR3 is 14 amino acids. The CDR3 loop is CASSSASGANVLTF. The CDR3 DNA reads as TGCGCCAGCAGTTCCGCCTCTGGGGCCAACGTCCTGACTTTC.

A remark on this clonotype: Being one base from a much bigger clone, this may be a read error. J is TRBJ2-7 and V is TRBV12-3 or TRBV12-4; D is perhaps TRBD2 (6 bases). This CDR3 is built from 13 residues. Trimming took 4 bases from V and 7 from J, leaving 14 bases between them. CDR3 nucleotides: TGTGCCAGCAGTTCCACCACTGGGAGGGAGCAGTACGTC. This codes for CASSSTTGREQYV.

This clonotype was recorded at least ten times. This rearrangement joins TRBV7-2 to TRBJ2-7; possibly TRBD2 for D (6 bases). This CDR3 comprises 15 residues. V was trimmed by 0 bases and J by 2 bases, leaving 11 bases between them. CDR1 is SGHTA and CDR2 is FQGNSA in the germline V gene. CDR3: CASSLATSQTYEQYF. CDR3 DNA: TGTGCCAGCAGCTTAGCGACTAGTCAGACCTACGAGCAGTACTTC.

In its sample, this clonotype is medium-sized. This rearrangement joins TRBV6-2 or TRBV6-3 to TRBJ2-1; D not certain. The CDR3 sequence is 14 residues long. Germline V gene data show CDR1 as MNHEY and CDR2 as SVGEGT. V dropped 8 bases and J dropped 5 bases, with 16 bases sitting between them. CDR3 region: CASGEWPDNNEQFF. In DNA form, the CDR3 reads TGTGCCAGCGGTGAGTGGCCCGATAACAATGAGCAGTTCTTC.

This clonotype was observed at least ten times. The chain has TRBV7-6 and TRBJ2-7; 7 bases line up with TRBD1. From germline, CDR1 is SGHVS and CDR2 FNYEAQ. There are 15 residues in the CDR3. Trimming removed 1 base from V and 3 bases from J; junction bases left unmatched: 6. The CDR3, as DNA: TGTGCCAGCAGCTTAGAAGCGAGGGGGCTCTACGAGCAGTACTTC. It is translated as CASSLEARGLYEQYF.

This clonotype occurred many times. The genes are TRBV20-1 and TRBJ2-1, with unresolved D. Germline CDR1 DFQATT, CDR2 SNEGSKA (reference sequence). Deletions cut 0 bases from V and 4 bases from J, with 16 bases between. The CDR3 sequence is 16 residues long. The CDR3 loop reads CSARDLAGPRYNEQFF. The DNA for the CDR3 is TGCAGTGCTAGAGATTTGGCCGGTCCGAGGTACAATGAGCAGTTCTTC.

This clonotype was seen more than once but under ten times. V usage is TRBV7-2 and J usage is TRBJ2-2; the D gene is possibly TRBD2 (5 bases). The CDR3 extends over 16 amino acids. Germline lookup yields CDR1 SGHTA and CDR2 FQGNSA. V dropped 5 bases and J dropped 9 bases, with 22 bases sitting between them. This CDR3 is CASSPVTATTHRELFF. CDR3 coding DNA: TGTGCCAGCAGCCCGGTGACCGCGACTACCCACCGGGAGCTGTTTTTT.

This clonotype appeared many times. The chain carries TRBV5-1 and TRBJ1-1; D not certain. V gave up 4 bases and J gave up 5 bases, with 12 bases separating them. This CDR3 comprises 13 residues. Germline V gene sequence: CDR1 SGHRS, CDR2 YFSETQ. CDR3 loop: CASSVVERTEAFF. The CDR3 DNA sequence: TGCGCCAGCAGCGTCGTGGAAAGGACTGAAGCTTTCTTT.

The table lists this clonotype with a few counts. This rearrangement joins TRBV5-5 to TRBJ2-5, with D tentatively TRBD2 (6 bases). V lost 5 bases to trimming and J lost 4 bases, with 12 bases between them. Germline loops: CDR1 SGHKS, CDR2 YYEKEE (reference sequence). The CDR3 has 13 amino acids. The CDR3 DNA sequence: TGTGCCAGCAGTAGTATGGGGGGAGAGACCCAGTACTTC. Residues: CASSSMGGETQYF.

This clonotype was detected ten times or more. The chain employs TRBV27 and TRBJ2-1; 7 nucleotides align to TRBD2. J was trimmed by 0 bases and V by 11 bases; bases with no gene match: 4. Germline assignment: CDR1 MNHEY and CDR2 SMNVEV (reference sequence). CDR3 length: 13 amino acids. The CDR3 DNA reads TGTGCCGTCCGGGGGGACTCCTACAATGAGCAGTTCTTC. It yields the protein CAVRGDSYNEQFF.

This clonotype has more than one count but fewer than ten. The CDR3 protein is CASSYGGPLHF. The CDR3 DNA sequence: TGTGCCAGTAGTTATGGGGGACCCCTCCACTTT. This chain connects TRBV19 to TRBJ1-6, with TRBD1 as a possible D gene (5 bases). Germline V lookup: CDR1 LNHDA, CDR2 SQIVND (reference sequence). The CDR3 has 11 amino acids. V lost 5 bases and J lost 12, with 8 bases in between.

This clonotype was picked up many times. The CDR3 protein is CATSGNNYEQYF. In DNA form, the CDR3 reads TGTGCCACCAGTGGCAACAACTACGAGCAGTACTTC. The V and J genes are TRBV24-1 and TRBJ2-7, with no clear D. CDR1 is KGHDR and CDR2 is SFDVKD in the germline V gene. This CDR3 region has 12 residues. V was pared by 5 bases and J by 3 bases, with 7 bases between.